This T cell receptor beta chain was sequenced during a study of human T cells and chemical hapten exposure. For the study at large: TCR yields per sample varied, mainly owing to small pooled library volume differences.

Original processing methods: There were a median of approximately 96,000 TCRs per sample, with a range from roughly 20,000 to 700,000. A single record per CDR3 protein comes from TCRdb applying MiXCR to the RACE reads. TCRdb's processing, not the authors', yielded these V and J calls. Of around 70,000 distinct CDR3 sequences in the sample, about 6% are singletons; the top ten hold roughly 3.4%. As for time point: healthy volunteer bleed at 6 weeks. The starting material, unfractionated whole blood, was used for total RNA extraction. This CDR3 comprises 12 residues. V was shortened by 5 bases and J by 1 base, with 6 bases between the two germline ends. This clonotype was seen repeatedly, ten times or more.

This rearrangement joins TRBV12-3 or TRBV12-4 to TRBJ2-7, with D unclear. This sequence was found in a female donor in good health. Some clones in this sample may be carry-over from other donors' samples. The sample taken for sequencing was whole blood. This chain's CDR3 is CASSPTSYEQYF. CDR3 nucleotides: TGTGCCAGCAGTCCCACTTCCTACGAGCAGTACTTC.